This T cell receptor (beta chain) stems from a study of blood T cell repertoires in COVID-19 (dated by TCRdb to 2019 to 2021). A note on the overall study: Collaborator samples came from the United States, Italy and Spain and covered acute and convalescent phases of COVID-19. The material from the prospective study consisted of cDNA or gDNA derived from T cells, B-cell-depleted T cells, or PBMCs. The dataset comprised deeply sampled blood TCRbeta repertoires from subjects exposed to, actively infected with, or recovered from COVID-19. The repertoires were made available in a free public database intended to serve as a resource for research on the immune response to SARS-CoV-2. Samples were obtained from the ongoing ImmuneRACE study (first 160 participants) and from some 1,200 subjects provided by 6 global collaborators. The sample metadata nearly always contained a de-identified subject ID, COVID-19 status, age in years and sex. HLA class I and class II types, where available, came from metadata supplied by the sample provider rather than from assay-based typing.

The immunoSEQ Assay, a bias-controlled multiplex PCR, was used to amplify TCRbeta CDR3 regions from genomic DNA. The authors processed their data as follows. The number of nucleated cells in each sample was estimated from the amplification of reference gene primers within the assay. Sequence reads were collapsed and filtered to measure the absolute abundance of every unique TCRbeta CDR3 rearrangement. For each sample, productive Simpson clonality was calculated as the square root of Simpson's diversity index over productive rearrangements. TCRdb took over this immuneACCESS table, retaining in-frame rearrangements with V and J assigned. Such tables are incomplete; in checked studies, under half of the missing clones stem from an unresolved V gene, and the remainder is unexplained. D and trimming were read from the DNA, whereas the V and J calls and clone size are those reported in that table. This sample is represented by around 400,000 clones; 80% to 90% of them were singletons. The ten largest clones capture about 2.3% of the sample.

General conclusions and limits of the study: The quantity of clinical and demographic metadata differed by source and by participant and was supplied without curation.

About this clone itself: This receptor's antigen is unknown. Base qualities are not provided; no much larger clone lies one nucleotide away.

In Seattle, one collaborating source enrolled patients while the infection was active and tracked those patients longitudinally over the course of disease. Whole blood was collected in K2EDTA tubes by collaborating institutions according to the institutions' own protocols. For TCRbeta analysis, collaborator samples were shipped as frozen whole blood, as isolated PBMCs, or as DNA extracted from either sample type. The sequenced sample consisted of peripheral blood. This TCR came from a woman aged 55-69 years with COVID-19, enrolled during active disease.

The nucleotide sequence is TGTGCCAGCAGCCAAACAGGAGTGGGTGGCTACACCTTC. It codes for CASSQTGVGGYTF. The rearrangement joined TRBV7-3 to TRBJ1-2; TRBD1 is a weak D gene call, 5 bases matching. Deletion took 5 bases off V and 7 bases off J, with a span of 14 bases between the germline ends. According to the germline V gene, CDR1 reads SGHTA and CDR2 reads FQGTGA. The CDR3, from cysteine to phenylalanine, totals 13 residues. Just CDR3 DNA is preserved here, 39 bases in frame from base 1.